This is a list of T cell receptor beta chains from one sample in a study of OX40 agonist ivuxolimab in advanced cancers. The table came from immunoSEQ multiplex PCR; TCRdb's copy has only in-frame clones and leaves some out. The sample gives 7,200 or so clones, around three quarters of which show up once; 25% is in the top ten. The sequences come from CD4+ or CD8+ T cells sorted from blood, collected in a trial of the OX40 agonist ivuxolimab. The receptors stem from an adult with an advanced solid tumor such as melanoma, head and neck, liver or kidney cancer. Each CDR3 is given with its conserved first and last residue. The order of the fields is V gene, D gene, clone size, J gene, CDR3 protein, CDR3 DNA. A D gene is named only where the DNA matches it firmly. Rows may omit the clone size; those that give it use once, few, many or a size class.

V gene: TRBV9
D gene: NA
clone size: NA
J gene: TRBJ2-3
CDR3 protein: CASSGGSVWGTDTQYF
CDR3 DNA: TGTGCCAGCAGCGGGGGATCTGTCTGGGGCACAGATACGCAGTATTTT

V gene: TRBV11-2
D gene: NA
clone size: NA
J gene: TRBJ2-7
CDR3 protein: CASSGGGTAGYEQYF
CDR3 DNA: TGTGCCAGCAGCGGTGGAGGGACAGCTGGCTACGAGCAGTACTTC

V gene: TRBV28
D gene: NA
clone size: NA
J gene: TRBJ1-2
CDR3 protein: CASSLYQDTNYGYTF
CDR3 DNA: TGTGCCAGCAGTTTGTATCAGGACACCAACTATGGCTACACCTTC

V gene: TRBV5-1
D gene: NA
clone size: NA
J gene: TRBJ2-6
CDR3 protein: CASSLGQAGANVLTF
CDR3 DNA: TGCGCCAGCAGCTTGGGGCAGGCCGGGGCCAACGTCCTGACTTTC

V gene: TRBV5-1
D gene: NA
clone size: NA
J gene: TRBJ1-1
CDR3 protein: CASSFRTENTEAFF
CDR3 DNA: TGCGCCAGCAGCTTTCGGACTGAGAACACTGAAGCTTTCTTT

V gene: TRBV4-3
D gene: NA
clone size: NA
J gene: TRBJ2-7
CDR3 protein: CASSQGQGSYEQYF
CDR3 DNA: TGCGCCAGCAGCCAAGGCCAGGGATCCTACGAGCAGTACTTC

V gene: TRBV6-5
D gene: NA
clone size: NA
J gene: TRBJ1-2
CDR3 protein: CASTSLRTETCF
CDR3 DNA: TGTGCCAGCACTTCATTAAGGACGGAGACTTGCTTC

V gene: TRBV19
D gene: NA
clone size: NA
J gene: TRBJ2-4
CDR3 protein: CASSASSTGAKNIQYF
CDR3 DNA: TGTGCCAGTAGTGCTTCTTCTACAGGGGCCAAAAACATTCAGTACTTC

V gene: TRBV10-3
D gene: NA
clone size: NA
J gene: TRBJ2-2
CDR3 protein: CAITGSNTGELFF
CDR3 DNA: TGTGCCATCACAGGTTCGAACACCGGGGAGCTGTTTTTT

V gene: TRBV11-2
D gene: TRBD2
clone size: NA
J gene: TRBJ2-3
CDR3 protein: CASSLDLRAGGTDTQYF
CDR3 DNA: TGTGCCAGCAGCTTAGATCTCAGGGCGGGAGGGACAGATACGCAGTATTTT

V gene: TRBV2
D gene: NA
clone size: medium-sized
J gene: TRBJ2-7
CDR3 protein: CASDRAGHEQYF
CDR3 DNA: TGTGCCAGCGACCGAGCGGGCCACGAGCAGTACTTC

V gene: TRBV6-5
D gene: NA
clone size: NA
J gene: TRBJ1-1
CDR3 protein: CASSYSYGGSTEAFF
CDR3 DNA: TGTGCCAGCAGTTACTCGTATGGGGGAAGTACTGAAGCTTTCTTT

V gene: TRBV11-2
D gene: NA
clone size: NA
J gene: TRBJ2-5
CDR3 protein: CASSSPRGRDETQYF
CDR3 DNA: TGTGCCAGCAGCTCTCCTCGCGGCAGGGACGAGACCCAGTACTTC

V gene: TRBV15
D gene: TRBD1
clone size: few
J gene: TRBJ1-6
CDR3 protein: CATSSDRGGSPLHF
CDR3 DNA: TGTGCCACCAGCAGCGACAGGGGTGGATCACCCCTCCACTTT

V gene: TRBV15
D gene: NA
clone size: NA
J gene: TRBJ2-1
CDR3 protein: CATSGTGKEQFF
CDR3 DNA: TGTGCCACCAGCGGTACAGGGAAAGAGCAGTTCTTC

V gene: TRBV6-5
D gene: NA
clone size: NA
J gene: TRBJ2-1
CDR3 protein: CASSYSRNEQFF
CDR3 DNA: TGTGCCAGCAGTTACTCGCGGAATGAGCAGTTCTTC

V gene: TRBV4-3
D gene: NA
clone size: NA
J gene: TRBJ2-7
CDR3 protein: CASSQDSGNEQYF
CDR3 DNA: TGCGCCAGCAGCCAAGATTCGGGTAACGAGCAGTACTTC

V gene: TRBV5-4
D gene: NA
clone size: NA
J gene: TRBJ2-7
CDR3 protein: CASSTTASSYEQYF
CDR3 DNA: TGTGCCAGCAGCACGACTGCTTCCTCCTACGAGCAGTACTTC

V gene: TRBV4-1
D gene: TRBD2
clone size: NA
J gene: TRBJ2-3
CDR3 protein: CASSMTSGSHTQYF
CDR3 DNA: TGCGCCAGCAGTATGACTAGCGGGAGTCATACGCAGTATTTT

V gene: TRBV6-5
D gene: NA
clone size: NA
J gene: TRBJ2-7
CDR3 protein: CASSYNRLPYEQYF
CDR3 DNA: TGTGCCAGCAGTTACAACAGGCTCCCCTACGAGCAGTACTTC

V gene: TRBV9
D gene: NA
clone size: medium-sized
J gene: TRBJ2-7
CDR3 protein: CASSVNNLYEQYF
CDR3 DNA: TGTGCCAGCAGCGTAAACAACCTCTACGAGCAGTACTTC

V gene: TRBV6-5
D gene: NA
clone size: NA
J gene: TRBJ1-1
CDR3 protein: CASSYTPNTEAFF
CDR3 DNA: TGTGCCAGCAGCTACACACCGAACACTGAAGCTTTCTTT

V gene: TRBV6-9
D gene: NA
clone size: NA
J gene: TRBJ2-7
CDR3 protein: CASSDPGYEQYF
CDR3 DNA: TGTGCCAGCAGTGACCCGGGATACGAGCAGTACTTC

V gene: TRBV28
D gene: TRBD2
clone size: NA
J gene: TRBJ2-1
CDR3 protein: CASGLAGGNEQFF
CDR3 DNA: TGTGCCAGTGGACTAGCGGGAGGGAATGAGCAGTTCTTC

V gene: TRBV7-9
D gene: TRBD2
clone size: NA
J gene: TRBJ2-3
CDR3 protein: CASSVSGSTDTQYF
CDR3 DNA: TGTGCCAGCAGCGTCAGCGGGAGTACAGATACGCAGTATTTT

V gene: TRBV30
D gene: NA
clone size: medium-sized
J gene: TRBJ1-5
CDR3 protein: CAWSVGDGSNQPQHF
CDR3 DNA: TGTGCCTGGAGTGTAGGGGATGGAAGCAATCAGCCCCAGCATTTT

V gene: TRBV6-1
D gene: TRBD2
clone size: NA
J gene: TRBJ2-7
CDR3 protein: CASSEMAGGPYEQYF
CDR3 DNA: TGTGCCAGCAGTGAAATGGCGGGGGGGCCTTACGAGCAGTACTTC

V gene: TRBV4-3
D gene: NA
clone size: NA
J gene: TRBJ1-2
CDR3 protein: CASSQGPETYGYTF
CDR3 DNA: TGCGCCAGCAGCCAGGGTCCGGAAACCTATGGCTACACCTTC

V gene: TRBV5-1
D gene: NA
clone size: NA
J gene: TRBJ2-2
CDR3 protein: CANRPLPGDGELFF
CDR3 DNA: TGCGCCAACAGACCACTTCCGGGGGACGGGGAGCTGTTTTTT

V gene: TRBV20-1
D gene: NA
clone size: NA
J gene: TRBJ2-7
CDR3 protein: CSARDQPEQYF
CDR3 DNA: TGCAGTGCTAGAGACCAGCCCGAGCAGTACTTC